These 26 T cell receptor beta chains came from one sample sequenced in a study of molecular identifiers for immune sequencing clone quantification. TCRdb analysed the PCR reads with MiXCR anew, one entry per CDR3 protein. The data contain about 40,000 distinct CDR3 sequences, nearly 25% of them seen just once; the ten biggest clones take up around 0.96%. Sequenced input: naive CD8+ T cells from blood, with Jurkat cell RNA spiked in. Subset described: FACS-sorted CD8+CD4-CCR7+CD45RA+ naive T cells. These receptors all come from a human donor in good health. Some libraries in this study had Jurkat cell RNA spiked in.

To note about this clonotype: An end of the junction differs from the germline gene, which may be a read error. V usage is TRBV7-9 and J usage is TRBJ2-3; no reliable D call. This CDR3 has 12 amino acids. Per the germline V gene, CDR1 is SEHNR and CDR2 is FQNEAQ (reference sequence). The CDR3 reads CATSLLADTRYF. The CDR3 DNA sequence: TGTGCCACCAGCTTATTGGCAGATACGCGGTATTTT.

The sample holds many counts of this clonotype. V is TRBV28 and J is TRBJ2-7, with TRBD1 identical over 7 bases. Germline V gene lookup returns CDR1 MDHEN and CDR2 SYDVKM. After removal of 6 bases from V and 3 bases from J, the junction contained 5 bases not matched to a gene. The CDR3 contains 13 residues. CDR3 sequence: CASSSRQGYEQYF. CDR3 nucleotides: TGTGCCAGCAGCTCCAGACAGGGCTACGAGCAGTACTTC.

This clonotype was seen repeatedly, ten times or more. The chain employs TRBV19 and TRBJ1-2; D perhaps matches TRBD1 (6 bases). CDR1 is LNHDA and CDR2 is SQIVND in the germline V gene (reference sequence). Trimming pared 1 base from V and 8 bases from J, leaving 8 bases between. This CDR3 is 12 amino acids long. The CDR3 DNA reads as TGTGCCAGTAGTATAGGACAGGCCGGCTACACCTTC. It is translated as CASSIGQAGYTF.

CDR3 in DNA: TGTGCCAGCAGGTCAGACAGGGGGGGCCACGAGCAGTACTTC. Translation gives CASRSDRGGHEQYF. The J gene is TRBJ2-7, the V gene TRBV2; 9 positions match TRBD1. The CDR3 sequence is 14 residues long. V lost 6 bases to trimming and J lost 5 bases; unmatched junction nucleotides: 8. Germline CDR1 SNHLY, CDR2 FYNNEI.

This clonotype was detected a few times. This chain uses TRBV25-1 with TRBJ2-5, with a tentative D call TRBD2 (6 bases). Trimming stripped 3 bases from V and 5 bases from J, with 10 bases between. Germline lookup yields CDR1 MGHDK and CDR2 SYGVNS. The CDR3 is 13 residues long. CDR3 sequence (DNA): TGTGCCAGCAGTGACCAGGGACTCGAGACCCAGTACTTC. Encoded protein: CASSDQGLETQYF.

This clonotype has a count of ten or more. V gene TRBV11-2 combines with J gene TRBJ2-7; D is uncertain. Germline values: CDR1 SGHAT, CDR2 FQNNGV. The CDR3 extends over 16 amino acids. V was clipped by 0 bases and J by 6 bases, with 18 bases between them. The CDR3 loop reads CASSLDRVAQLAEQYF. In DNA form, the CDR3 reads TGTGCCAGCAGCTTAGATCGTGTTGCCCAGTTGGCCGAGCAGTACTTC.

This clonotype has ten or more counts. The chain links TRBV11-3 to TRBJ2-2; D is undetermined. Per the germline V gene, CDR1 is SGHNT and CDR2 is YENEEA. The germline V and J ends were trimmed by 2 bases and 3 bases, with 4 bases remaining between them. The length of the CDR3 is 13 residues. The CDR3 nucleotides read TGTGCCAGCAGCTTACACCACACCGGGGAGCTGTTTTTT. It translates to CASSLHHTGELFF.

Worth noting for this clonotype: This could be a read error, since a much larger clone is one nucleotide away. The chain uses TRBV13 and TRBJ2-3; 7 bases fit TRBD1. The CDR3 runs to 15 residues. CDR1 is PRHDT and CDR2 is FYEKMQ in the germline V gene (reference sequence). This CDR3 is CASSLTGTDTGTQYF. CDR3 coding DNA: TGTGCCAGCAGCCTAACCGGGACAGACACAGGTACGCAGTATTTT.

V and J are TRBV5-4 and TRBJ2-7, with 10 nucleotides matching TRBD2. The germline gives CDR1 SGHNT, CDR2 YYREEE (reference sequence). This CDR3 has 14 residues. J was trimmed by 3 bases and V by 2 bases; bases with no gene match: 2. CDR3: CASSFASGGYEQYF. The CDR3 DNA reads TGTGCCAGCAGCTTCGCTAGCGGGGGCTACGAGCAGTACTTC.

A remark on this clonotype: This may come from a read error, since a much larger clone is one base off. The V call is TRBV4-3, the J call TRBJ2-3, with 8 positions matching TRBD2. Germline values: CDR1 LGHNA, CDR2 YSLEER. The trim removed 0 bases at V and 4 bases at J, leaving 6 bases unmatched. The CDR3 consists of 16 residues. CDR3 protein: CASSQDVAGQADTQYF. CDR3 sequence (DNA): TGCGCCAGCAGCCAAGACGTAGCGGGGCAGGCAGATACGCAGTATTTT.

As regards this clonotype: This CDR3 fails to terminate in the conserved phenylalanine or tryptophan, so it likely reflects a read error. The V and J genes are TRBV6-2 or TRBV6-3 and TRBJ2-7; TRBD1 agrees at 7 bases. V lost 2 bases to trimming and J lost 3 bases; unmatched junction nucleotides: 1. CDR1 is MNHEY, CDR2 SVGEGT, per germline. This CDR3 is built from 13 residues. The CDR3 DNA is TGTGCCAGCAGTTACGGGGACAGCTACGAGCAGTACCTC. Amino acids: CASSYGDSYEQYL.

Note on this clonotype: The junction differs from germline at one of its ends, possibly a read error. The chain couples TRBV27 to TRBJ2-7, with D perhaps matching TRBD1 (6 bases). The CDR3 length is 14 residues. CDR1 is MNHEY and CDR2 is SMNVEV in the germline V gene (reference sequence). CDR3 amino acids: CASRPGVSAYGQCF. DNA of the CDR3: TGTGCCAGCAGACCAGGGGTGTCGGCCTACGGGCAGTGCTTC.

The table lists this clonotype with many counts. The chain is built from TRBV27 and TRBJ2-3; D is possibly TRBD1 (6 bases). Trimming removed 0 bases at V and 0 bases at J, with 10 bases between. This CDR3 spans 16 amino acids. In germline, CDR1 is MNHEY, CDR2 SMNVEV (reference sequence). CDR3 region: CASSLSGAWSTDTQYF. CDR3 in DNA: TGTGCCAGCAGTTTATCGGGGGCCTGGAGCACAGATACGCAGTATTTT.

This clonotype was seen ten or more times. The CDR3 loop is CASSQRQGYEQYF. The CDR3 region has the DNA TGCGCCAGCAGCCAAAGGCAGGGGTACGAGCAGTACTTC. This chain links TRBV4-1 with TRBJ2-7, with a weak D call TRBD1 (6 bases). Trimming cost V 2 bases and J 4 bases, with 9 bases left between them. This CDR3 is 13 amino acids long. Germline V gives CDR1 MGHRA, CDR2 YSYEKL.

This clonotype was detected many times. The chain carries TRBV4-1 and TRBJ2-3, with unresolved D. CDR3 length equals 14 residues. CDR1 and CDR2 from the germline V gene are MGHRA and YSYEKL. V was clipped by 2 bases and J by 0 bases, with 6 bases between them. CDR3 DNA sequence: TGCGCCAGCAGCCAAAGGGCTAGCACAGATACGCAGTATTTT. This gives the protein CASSQRASTDTQYF.

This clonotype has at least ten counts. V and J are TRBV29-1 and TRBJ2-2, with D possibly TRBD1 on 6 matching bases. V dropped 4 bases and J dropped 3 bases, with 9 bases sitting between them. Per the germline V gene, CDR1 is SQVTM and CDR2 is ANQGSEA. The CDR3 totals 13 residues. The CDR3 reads CSVAGADTGELFF. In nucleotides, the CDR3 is TGCAGCGTTGCAGGGGCGGACACCGGGGAGCTGTTTTTT.

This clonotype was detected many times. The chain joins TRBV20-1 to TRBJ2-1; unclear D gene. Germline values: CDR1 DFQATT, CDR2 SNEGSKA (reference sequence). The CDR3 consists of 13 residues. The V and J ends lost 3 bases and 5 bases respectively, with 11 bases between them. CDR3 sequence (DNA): TGCAGTGCTAGGCCCCGGAGCCACAATGAGCAGTTCTTC. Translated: CSARPRSHNEQFF.

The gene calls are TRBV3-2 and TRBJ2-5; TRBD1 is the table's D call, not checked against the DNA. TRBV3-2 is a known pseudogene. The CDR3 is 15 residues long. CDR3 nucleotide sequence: TGTGCCAGCAGCCCCCCGCGACCCGGCCAAGAGCCCCAGTACTTC. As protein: CASSPPRPGQEPQYF.

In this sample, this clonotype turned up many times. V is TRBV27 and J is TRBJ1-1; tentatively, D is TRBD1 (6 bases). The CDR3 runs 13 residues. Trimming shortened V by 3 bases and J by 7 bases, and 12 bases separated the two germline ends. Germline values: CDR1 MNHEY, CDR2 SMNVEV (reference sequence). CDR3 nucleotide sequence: TGTGCCAGCAGTTTCGGCAGGGGCGATGAAGCTTTCTTT. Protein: CASSFGRGDEAFF.

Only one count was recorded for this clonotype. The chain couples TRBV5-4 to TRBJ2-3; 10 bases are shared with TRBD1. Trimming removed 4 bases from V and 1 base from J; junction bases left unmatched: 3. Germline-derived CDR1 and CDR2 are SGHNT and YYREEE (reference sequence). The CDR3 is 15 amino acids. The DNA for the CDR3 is TGTGCCAGCAGCGCGGGACAGGGGCGCACAGATACGCAGTATTTT. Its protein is CASSAGQGRTDTQYF.

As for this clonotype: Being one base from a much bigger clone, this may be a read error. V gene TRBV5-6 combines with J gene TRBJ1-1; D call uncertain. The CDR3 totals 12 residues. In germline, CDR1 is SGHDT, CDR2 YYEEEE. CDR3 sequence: CASSFLTSEAYF. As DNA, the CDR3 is TGTGCCAGCAGCTTCCTTACCTCTGAAGCTTACTTT.

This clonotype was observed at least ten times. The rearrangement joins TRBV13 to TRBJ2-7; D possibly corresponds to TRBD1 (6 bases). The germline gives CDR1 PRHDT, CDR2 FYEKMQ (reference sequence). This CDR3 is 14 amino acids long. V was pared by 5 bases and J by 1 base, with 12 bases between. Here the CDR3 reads CASSVTDRSYEQYF. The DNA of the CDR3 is TGTGCCAGCAGCGTCACCGACAGGTCCTACGAGCAGTACTTC.

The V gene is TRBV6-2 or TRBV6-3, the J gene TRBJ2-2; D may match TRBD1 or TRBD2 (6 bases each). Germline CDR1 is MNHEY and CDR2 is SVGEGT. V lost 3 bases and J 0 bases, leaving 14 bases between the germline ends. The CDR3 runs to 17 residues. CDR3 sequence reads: CASSYSWGASNTGELFF. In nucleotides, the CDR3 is TGTGCCAGCAGTTATTCCTGGGGGGCATCGAACACCGGGGAGCTGTTTTTT.

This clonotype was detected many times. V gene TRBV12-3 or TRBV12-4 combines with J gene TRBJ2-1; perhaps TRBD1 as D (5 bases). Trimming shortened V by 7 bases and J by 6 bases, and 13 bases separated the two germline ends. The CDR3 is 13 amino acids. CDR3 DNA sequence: TGTGCCAGCACCTCAGGGTCCCCCAATGAGCAGTTCTTC. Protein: CASTSGSPNEQFF.

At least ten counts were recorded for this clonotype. DNA of the CDR3: TGCGCCAGCAGTCACCGACACTACAATCAGCCCCAGCATTTT. Protein: CASSHRHYNQPQHF. This chain uses TRBV23-1 with TRBJ1-5; no definite D call. TRBV23-1 is identified as an open reading frame with a role that is uncertain. The V and J ends lost 3 bases and 3 bases respectively, with 9 bases between them. The CDR3 totals 14 residues.

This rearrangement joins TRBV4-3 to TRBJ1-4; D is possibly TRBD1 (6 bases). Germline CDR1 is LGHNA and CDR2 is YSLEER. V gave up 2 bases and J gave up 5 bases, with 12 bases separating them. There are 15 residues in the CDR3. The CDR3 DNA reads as TGCGCCAGCAGCCAATTCGGGGGGCCCAATGAAAAACTGTTTTTT. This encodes CASSQFGGPNEKLFF.